Described below is a single T cell receptor beta chain sequence and its context. This specimen comes from a study of memory CD4+ T cells and cytomegalovirus serostatus. Study in general: Healthy Belgian adult donors included about nine CMV-positive and 24 CMV-negative people.

V lost 5 bases and J lost 0, with 14 bases in between. The CDR3 is made up of 15 amino acids. Germline V gene lookup returns CDR1 MDHEN and CDR2 SYDVKM. The sort gate was single viable CD3+CD4+CD8-CD45RO+ cells for memory CD4+ T cells. Donors' CMV status reflects serum IgG against pp150, pp28, p38, p52. Total CD4+ T cells were enriched by CD4 positive selection. Here immunoSEQ multiplex PCR was the method, and the copy in TCRdb shows in-frame clones only, minus some. The sample consists of 60,000 to 75,000 clones, about three quarters of them appearing once. V and J are TRBV28 and TRBJ2-7; the D call may be TRBD1 or TRBD2 (5 bases each). The sequence derives from an adult in good health and CMV-seronegative. Some clones in this sample may be carry-over from other donors' samples. The specimen sequenced was memory CD4+ T cells from blood. CDR3: CASSIRGGGSYEQYF. The CDR3 nucleotides are TGTGCCAGCAGTATCCGAGGTGGGGGCTCCTACGAGCAGTACTTC. Full variable domain (rest looked up from reference TRBV28 and TRBJ2-7): DVKVTQSSRYLVKRTGEKVFLECVQDMDHENMFWYRQDPGLGLRLIYFSYDVKMKEKGDIPEGYSVSREKKERFSLILESASTNQTSMYLCASSIRGGGSYEQYFGPGTRLTVT.